This is a list of T cell receptor beta chains from one sample in a study of human T cells and chemical hapten exposure. TCRdb re-derived calls from the RACE reads in MiXCR, one entry per CDR3 protein. The sample has roughly 120,000 distinct CDR3 sequences, approximately 12% seen once. The input for sequencing was whole blood, taken in connection with sensitization to the hapten diphenylcyclopropenone (DPC). The receptors here all came from a woman aged 18-29 years with alopecia areata. Some clones in this sample may be carry-over from other donors' samples. The CDR3 runs from the conserved cysteine through the conserved F or W. Each record gives: clone size, D gene, V gene, J gene, CDR3 DNA, CDR3 protein. D genes are given only for firm matches. Clone size is stated in some rows and not others, as once, few, many or a class when expanded.

few	-	TRBV20-1	TRBJ2-1	TGCAGTGCTAGAGATCCCCTTTTTTTACCGAGGAGTGTTGTGGATGAGCAGTTCTTC	CSARDPLFLPRSVVDEQFF
few	-	TRBV6-1	TRBJ1-5	TGTGCCAGCAGTGAAGGAAACCATCAGCCCCAGCATTTT	CASSEGNHQPQHF
few	-	TRBV20-1	TRBJ2-3	TGCAGTGCAAACCCGGGGAAAGGGTTTACAGATACGCAGTATTTT	CSANPGKGFTDTQYF
-	-	TRBV2	TRBJ2-2	TGTGCCAGCAGTGTAGAGCCTCCGAGAGGGCTGTTTTTT	CASSVEPPRGLFF
few	-	TRBV7-2	TRBJ1-6	TGTGCCAGCAGCCCCAGATGGAATTCACCCCTCCACTTT	CASSPRWNSPLHF
many	-	TRBV9	TRBJ1-1	TGTGCCAGCAGCCCAGATGGGGACTTTAACACTGAAGCTTTCTTT	CASSPDGDFNTEAFF
-	TRBD2	TRBV18	TRBJ2-7	TGTGCCAGCTCACCACGGACTAGCTCCTACGAGCAGTACTTC	CASSPRTSSYEQYF
few	-	TRBV7-2	TRBJ1-4	TGTGCCAGCAGCTTAGCGGGAAGGGGTGAAAAACTGTTTTTT	CASSLAGRGEKLFF
-	TRBD2	TRBV10-1	TRBJ2-7	TGCGCCAGCAGAGGGACTAGTTCTTCCTACGAGCAGTACTTC	CASRGTSSSYEQYF
few	-	TRBV5-1	TRBJ1-2	TGCGCCAGCAGCGCTTCAATACCGGGAGTCCGAGATGTTGGGACCTTC	CASSASIPGVRDVGTF
once	TRBD1	TRBV20-1	TRBJ1-6	TGCAGTGCTACTAAGACAGGGTCCTATAATTCACCCCTCCACTTT	CSATKTGSYNSPLHF
many	-	TRBV18	TRBJ1-1	TGTGCCAGCTCACCGCAGGGGCTGAACACTGAAGCTTTCTTT	CASSPQGLNTEAFF
many	TRBD1	TRBV20-1	TRBJ1-4	TGCAGTGCTAGAAGGGGGCCAACTAATGAAAAACTGTTTTTT	CSARRGPTNEKLFF
few	-	TRBV20-1	TRBJ2-5	TGCAGTGCTTTCGGGACGCATCTCGGTGAGACCCAGTACTTC	CSAFGTHLGETQYF
few	-	TRBV20-1	TRBJ2-7	TGCAGTGCACGGCGGTCCGTCGACGAGCAGTACTTC	CSARRSVDEQYF
few	TRBD1	TRBV27	TRBJ2-7	TGTGCCAGCAGTCCCCCGACAGGGAAACTATCCGAGCAGTACTTC	CASSPPTGKLSEQYF
many	-	TRBV6-6	TRBJ1-2	TGTGCCAGCAGTCAAGGACAGTATGGCTACACCTTC	CASSQGQYGYTF
-	-	TRBV5-4	TRBJ1-2	TGTGCCAGCAGCCGCCCGGGGGCTGACTATGGCTACACCTTC	CASSRPGADYGYTF
few	-	TRBV7-2	TRBJ2-2	TGTGCCAGCAGCTCGCGATGGGGGGCCGGCGGGGAGCTGTTTTTT	CASSSRWGAGGELFF
-	-	TRBV5-1	TRBJ2-5	TGCGCCAGCAGCTTGACTGTTACGGGAGAAGAGACCCAGTACTTC	CASSLTVTGEETQYF
-	TRBD2	TRBV20-1	TRBJ2-1	TGCAGCCTAGCGGGTCGGTTCTCCTACAATGAGCAGTTCTTC	CSLAGRFSYNEQFF
-	TRBD1	TRBV19	TRBJ1-5	TGTGCCAGTAGCATGACAGGGTGGGGCCATCAGCCCCAGCATTTT	CASSMTGWGHQPQHF
-	-	TRBV2	TRBJ1-4	TGTGCCAGCAGTCGGGACGGACAACATGAAAAACTGTTTTTT	CASSRDGQHEKLFF
few	-	TRBV24-1	TRBJ1-5	TGTGCCGCCTCGAGAGGGGGGAATCAGCCCCAGCATTTT	CAASRGGNQPQHF
-	TRBD1	TRBV28	TRBJ1-2	TGTGCCAGCAGCACAGGGGGCCCTAAAGGCTACACCTTC	CASSTGGPKGYTF
-	TRBD1	TRBV2	TRBJ2-6	TGTGCCAGCAGTGAAGCGTACGGGGGACAGGGCCTCTCTGGGGCCAACGTCCTGACTTTC	CASSEAYGGQGLSGANVLTF
-	TRBD2	TRBV10-3	TRBJ2-1	TGTGCCATCAGTGAGTCGACAGCGGGGTTCGATGAGCAGTTCTTC	CAISESTAGFDEQFF
many	-	TRBV2	TRBJ1-2	TGTGCCAGCAGGCCGGGACAAGCCTATGGCTACACCTTC	CASRPGQAYGYTF
few	TRBD2	TRBV7-2	TRBJ2-3	TGTGCCAGCAGCCCCCAAGCTAGCGGGGGGGTTCAAAAGTATTTT	CASSPQASGGVQKYF
few	-	TRBV6-5	TRBJ2-7	TGTGCCAGCGGGGAGGACGAGCAGTACTTC	CASGEDEQYF
-	TRBD1	TRBV9	TRBJ2-7	TGTGCCAGCAGCGCTAAACCGGGACAGGGCCCCTACGAGCAGTACTTC	CASSAKPGQGPYEQYF
-	-	TRBV10-3	TRBJ1-2	TGTGCCATCAGTGCGACAGACGTTTCCTATGGCTACACCTTC	CAISATDVSYGYTF
few	-	TRBV7-2	TRBJ2-3	TGTGCCAGCAGTCAGGGACGAAACACAGATACGCAGTATTTT	CASSQGRNTDTQYF
-	-	TRBV10-2	TRBJ2-1	TGCGCCAGCAGTGTGCCGACTGCCGGGGGAGAGCAGTTCTTC	CASSVPTAGGEQFF
many	TRBD1	TRBV7-2	TRBJ1-6	TGTGCCAGCAGCTTAGGGACAGGGTATAATTCACCCCTCCACTTT	CASSLGTGYNSPLHF
-	TRBD2	TRBV20-1	TRBJ2-3	TGCAGTGCTAGTGGGCGGGGGGTTAGCACAGATACGCAGTATTTT	CSASGRGVSTDTQYF
-	-	TRBV10-1	TRBJ2-7	TGCGCCAGCAGTGATGACCATTCCCTCGAGCAGTACTTC	CASSDDHSLEQYF
few	TRBD1	TRBV20-1	TRBJ1-1	TGCAGTGCTAGAGATAGCACAGGGGGCAAATATTTCGCTTTCTTT	CSARDSTGGKYFAFF
-	-	TRBV28	TRBJ2-7	TGTGCCAGCAGTTCTCCCGGCGGCTACGAGCAGTACTTC	CASSSPGGYEQYF
-	-	TRBV7-2	TRBJ2-1	TGTGCCAGCAGCTTAGATAAAGGGGCGGGCAATGAGCAGTTCTTC	CASSLDKGAGNEQFF
-	-	TRBV4-1	TRBJ1-4	TGCGCCAGCAGCCAAGATAACAGACTTAATGAAAAACTGTTTTTT	CASSQDNRLNEKLFF
-	TRBD1	TRBV7-6	TRBJ1-6	TGTGCCAGCAGCTTAGGACAGGGGACTAATTCACCCCTCCACTTT	CASSLGQGTNSPLHF
-	-	TRBV29-1	TRBJ2-1	TGCAGCGTTGAAGAACTAGTAATCGACAATGAGCAGTTCTTC	CSVEELVIDNEQFF
-	TRBD2	TRBV7-2	TRBJ2-3	TGTGCCAGCAGCTTAGGCGAGCGGGGGGGCACAGATACGCAGTATTTT	CASSLGERGGTDTQYF
-	-	TRBV18	TRBJ1-4	TGTGCCAGCTCGCAGCAGTCGGCTAATGAAAAACTGTTTTTT	CASSQQSANEKLFF
few	-	TRBV5-5	TRBJ1-1	TGTGCCAGCAGCATGGACTTGAACACTGAAGCTTTCTTT	CASSMDLNTEAFF